The sequence of this T cell receptor (beta chain) was determined in a study of early stage breast cancer tumors. Overall study context: Most invasive tumors, about 80% of the 16, were ER+/PR+/HER2-. Study-level findings and limits: Tumors had roughly 2.5-fold higher T cell density than normal breast.

Here immunoSEQ multiplex PCR was the method, and the copy in TCRdb shows in-frame clones only, minus some. The table has about 3,300 clones, around 60% seen once. A word on this clone: Its antigen is currently unknown.

This CDR3 comprises 15 residues. The germline gives CDR1 LNHDA, CDR2 SQIVND (reference sequence). The trim removed 5 bases at V and 0 bases at J, leaving 5 bases unmatched. Sequencing used breast tumor tissue. The V and J genes are TRBV19 and TRBJ1-1; 8 bases are a match to TRBD1. This receptor was taken from a person aged 40 to 49 with breast cancer. The DNA of the CDR3 is TGTGCCAGTAGTGGGAGACAGGGGATGAACACTGAAGCTTTCTTT. This translates into CASSGRQGMNTEAFF.